The next 18 T cell receptor beta chains were all read from a single sample in a study of cytotoxic CD8 clonotypes in ibrutinib-treated CLL. Some clones are missing from TCRdb's copy, which holds only in-frame ones; the method was immunoSEQ multiplex PCR. In the table there are about 160,000 clones, around 84% of which are singletons. The material was PBMCs, obtained after 12 months of ibrutinib treatment. Receptors originate from a human donor with chronic lymphocytic leukemia.

The chain is built from TRBV7-9 and TRBJ2-5; 10 bases are shared with TRBD2. V lost 4 bases and J lost 2; bases outside the gene matches: 7. The germline gives CDR1 SEHNR, CDR2 FQNEAQ (reference sequence). CDR3 length: 16 residues. The CDR3 protein is CASSSIRTSGQETQYF. CDR3 coding DNA: TGTGCCAGCAGCTCTATCCGGACTAGCGGACAAGAGACCCAGTACTTC.

This clone was seen ten or more times. This sequence joins TRBV7-9 and TRBJ2-5, with 8 bases fitting TRBD2. V dropped 6 bases and J dropped 2; count of bases not matched to a gene: 5. This CDR3 is 14 amino acids long. Germline V CDR1 and CDR2: SEHNR, FQNEAQ (reference sequence). Here the CDR3 DNA reads TGTGCCAGCAGACGCGGGACTAGGCAAGAGACCCAGTACTTC. It encodes CASRRGTRQETQYF.

The V gene is TRBV7-9, the J gene TRBJ1-5, with D unclear. V was clipped by 5 bases and J by 0 bases, with 5 bases between them. The CDR3 has 13 amino acids. CDR1 SEHNR and CDR2 FQNEAQ come from the germline V gene (reference sequence). CDR3 sequence reads: CASSVHSNQPQHF. The CDR3 DNA is TGTGCCAGCAGCGTCCATAGCAATCAGCCCCAGCATTTT.

V usage is TRBV4-3 and J usage is TRBJ1-1, with D maybe TRBD1 (6 bases). The CDR3 runs to 16 residues. Trimming removed 1 base from V and 0 bases from J, with 12 bases in between. Germline V CDR1 and CDR2: LGHNA, YSLEER. The DNA of the CDR3 is TGCGCCAGCAGCCAAGTTCAGGACAGATTGAACACTGAAGCTTTCTTT. Encoded protein: CASSQVQDRLNTEAFF.

This sequence joins TRBV7-2 and TRBJ1-2, with 7 nucleotides matching TRBD1. Germline CDR1 reads SGHTA; CDR2 reads FQGNSA. The J segment lost 8 bases and the V segment lost 5 bases, leaving 5 bases of the junction unmatched. CDR3 length: 12 amino acids. CDR3 coding DNA: TGTGCCAGCAGCACGGGGACAGCCGGCTACACCTTC. Residues: CASSTGTAGYTF.

J is TRBJ2-7 and V is TRBV5-6; TRBD1 is a possible D gene (6 bases). This CDR3 is built from 15 residues. V lost 0 bases and J lost 0, with 10 bases in between. CDR1 is SGHDT and CDR2 is YYEEEE in the germline V gene. The CDR3 protein is CASSLVGRGSYEQYF. The CDR3 coding sequence is TGTGCCAGCAGCTTGGTAGGCAGGGGCTCCTACGAGCAGTACTTC.

There are a few counts of this clone. The chain uses TRBV29-1 and TRBJ2-7; tentatively, D is TRBD1 (8 bases). Germline V gene sequence: CDR1 SQVTM, CDR2 ANQGSEA. The CDR3 is 15 amino acids. Trimming took off 7 bases at V and 0 bases at J, with 19 bases between the two ends. The CDR3 coding sequence is TGCAGCGCCACAAAACAGGGGGGGATCTCCTACGAGCAGTACTTC. As protein: CSATKQGGISYEQYF.

The J gene is TRBJ2-7, the V gene TRBV6-5; the match to TRBD2 covers 8 bases. J was trimmed by 4 bases and V by 2 bases; bases with no gene match: 4. Germline values: CDR1 MNHEY, CDR2 SVGAGI. The CDR3 is 14 amino acids. CDR3 nucleotide sequence: TGTGCCAGCAGTTACGCGGGAGGCAGATACGAGCAGTACTTC. Protein: CASSYAGGRYEQYF.

This clone was detected only a few times. The chain uses TRBV7-2 and TRBJ1-3; D ambiguous. The CDR3 contains 13 residues. V lost 1 base and J 8 bases, leaving 9 bases between the germline ends. Germline CDR1 is SGHTA and CDR2 is FQGNSA. The CDR3 DNA sequence: TGTGCCAGCAGCTTAGGCGGGCGAGACACCATATATTTT. Its translation: CASSLGGRDTIYF.

CDR3 in DNA: TGTGCCAGCAGTCCCGGGACAGGGGTGACTGAAGCTTTCTTT. It specifies CASSPGTGVTEAFF. This sequence joins TRBV6-6 and TRBJ1-1; 10 nucleotides align to TRBD1. The CDR3 runs to 14 residues. From germline, CDR1 is MNHNY and CDR2 SVGAGI (reference sequence). V trimming: 5 bases; J trimming: 5 bases; junction bases outside the gene matches: 5.

The rearrangement joins TRBV19 to TRBJ2-7; 11 positions match TRBD1. The CDR3 extends over 15 amino acids. V dropped 5 bases and J dropped 1; count of bases not matched to a gene: 4. Germline CDR1 and CDR2: LNHDA and SQIVND (reference sequence). CDR3 bases: TGTGCCAGTAGTTACCGGGACAGGGGGTCCTACGAGCAGTACTTC. Protein sequence: CASSYRDRGSYEQYF. Variable domain in full (rest from reference TRBV19 and TRBJ2-7): DGGITQSPKYLFRKEGQNVTLSCEQNLNHDAMYWYRQDPGQGLRLIYYSQIVNDFQKGDIAEGYSVSREKKESFPLTVTSAQKNPTAFYLCASSYRDRGSYEQYFGPGTRLTVT.

The chain combines TRBV18 with TRBJ1-2, with TRBD1 matching over 8 bases. V was clipped by 3 bases and J by 6 bases; unmatched bases: 9. Germline assignment: CDR1 KGHSH and CDR2 LQKENI. The CDR3 covers 15 residues. The CDR3, as DNA: TGTGCCAGCTCACCGCGACAGGGGTTAAACGATGGCTACACCTTC. This encodes CASSPRQGLNDGYTF. The full variable domain, completed using reference TRBV18 and TRBJ1-2, is NAGVMQNPRHLVRRRGQEARLRCSPMKGHSHVYWYRQLPEEGLKFMVYLQKENIIDESGMPKERFSAEFPKEGPSILRIQQVVRGDSAAYFCASSPRQGLNDGYTFGSGTRLTVV.

This clone has just a few counts. The CDR3 coding sequence is TGCGCCAGCAGCTTGGGGTCTTTCCAAGAGACCCAGTACTTC. Its translation is CASSLGSFQETQYF. This rearrangement joins TRBV5-1 to TRBJ2-5, with no clear D. The CDR3 length is 14 residues. Germline V gene lookup returns CDR1 SGHRS and CDR2 YFSETQ. V was clipped by 0 bases and J by 1 base, with 7 bases between them.

This clone was seen only once. The V call is TRBV7-3, the J call TRBJ2-3; D is unclear. This CDR3 region has 13 residues. The germline gives CDR1 SGHTA, CDR2 FQGTGA. Deletions cut 5 bases from V and 6 bases from J, with 12 bases between. The CDR3 protein is CASSLGPADTQYF. The CDR3 DNA sequence: TGTGCCAGCAGCCTAGGACCCGCGGATACGCAGTATTTT. The variable domain in full, with the rest retrieved from reference TRBV7-3 and TRBJ2-3, is GAGVSQTPSNKVTEKGKYVELRCDPISGHTALYWYRQSLGQGPEFLIYFQGTGAADDSGLPNDRFFAVRPEGSVSTLKIQRTERGDSAVYLCASSLGPADTQYFGPGTRLTVL.

This chain joins TRBV7-3 and TRBJ1-1; TRBD1 might be the D (5 bases). Germline V gives CDR1 SGHTA, CDR2 FQGTGA. The CDR3 totals 13 residues. V lost 3 bases to trimming and J lost 4 bases, with 9 bases between them. Here the CDR3 reads CASSFKRGTEAFF. DNA of the CDR3: TGTGCCAGCAGCTTCAAGAGGGGCACTGAAGCTTTCTTT.

This chain connects TRBV6-5 to TRBJ2-7; D possibly matches TRBD1 or TRBD2 (6 bases each). The CDR3 runs to 15 residues. V was cut by 4 bases and J by 2 bases, with 15 bases left in between. The germline V gene encodes CDR1 MNHEY and CDR2 SVGAGI. The CDR3 nucleotides are TGTGCCAGCAGTTCCGGGGGCACAGGGACCTACGAGCAGTACTTC. Protein: CASSSGGTGTYEQYF.

This clone came up once. The genes are TRBV28 and TRBJ2-3; D ambiguous. The CDR3 has 11 amino acids. Germline lookup yields CDR1 MDHEN and CDR2 SYDVKM. V lost 8 bases to trimming and J lost 2 bases, with 5 bases between them. As DNA, the CDR3 is TGTGCCAGCTCCCCCACAGATACGCAGTATTTT. Residues: CASSPTDTQYF.

The count of this clone is one. The chain joins TRBV7-8 to TRBJ2-7; D ambiguous. CDR1 is SGHVS, CDR2 FQNEAQ, per germline. Trimming removed 5 bases at V and 5 bases at J, with 13 bases between. There are 13 residues in the CDR3. This chain's CDR3 is CASSPSPRDEQYF. CDR3 DNA sequence: TGTGCCAGCAGCCCCTCCCCCCGGGACGAGCAGTACTTC. Full variable domain (missing parts from reference TRBV7-8 and TRBJ2-7): GAGVSQSPRYKVAKRGQDVALRCDPISGHVSLFWYQQALGQGPEFLTYFQNEAQLDKSGLPSDRFFAERPEGSVSTLKIQRTQQEDSAVYLCASSPSPRDEQYFGPGTRLTVT.